This passage covers 30 T cell receptor beta chains from one sample sequenced in a study of CD8+ T cells in alopecia areata (dated by TCRdb to between 2017 and 2018). What this sample's time point label stands for: baseline before oral tofacitinib. Libraries were prepared through the immunoSEQ multiplex PCR assay. RNA was extracted from all samples and reverse transcribed into cDNA, which served as template for TCR sequencing. This immuneACCESS table, as held by TCRdb, lists in-frame sequences with V and J called but not all clones. Of the missing ones, under half trace to an unresolved V gene in checked studies; the others have no known cause. In this sample the table shows 45,000 to 70,000 clones, around 96% of which occur a single time. 20% to 30% of the sample lies in the top ten. Sample: CD8+ T cells sorted from blood, taken at week 0. These receptors were obtained from a human donor with alopecia areata.

The chain links TRBV9 to TRBJ2-3; 10 nucleotides match TRBD1. From germline, CDR1 is SGDLS and CDR2 YYNGEE. Trimming took 4 bases from V and 4 from J; bases not matched to a gene: 6. CDR3 length: 15 residues. CDR3 loop: CASSPEGTGADTQYF. In DNA, the CDR3 is TGTGCCAGCAGCCCCGAGGGGACAGGGGCAGATACGCAGTATTTT.

The CDR3 is CASTPRDSPIYEQFF. The CDR3 DNA follows: TGTGCCAGCACCCCCCGGGACAGCCCAATCTATGAGCAGTTCTTC. The chain is built from TRBV6-6 and TRBJ2-1; 7 nucleotides match TRBD1. V was clipped by 7 bases and J by 8 bases; unmatched bases: 14. CDR1 and CDR2 (germline): MNHNY, SVGAGI (reference sequence). The CDR3 contains 15 residues.

This chain joins TRBV13 and TRBJ2-5; no clear D. The germline CDR1 and CDR2 sequences are PRHDT and FYEKMQ (reference sequence). CDR3 size: 16 residues. Trimming shortened V by 8 bases and J by 2 bases, and 21 bases separated the two germline ends. CDR3 sequence reads: CASGDGSKPRQETQYF. The CDR3 region has the DNA TGTGCCAGCGGAGACGGATCCAAGCCGCGACAAGAGACCCAGTACTTC.

The chain links TRBV5-6 to TRBJ2-5, with TRBD2 matching 10 bases. The CDR3 runs to 14 residues. CDR1 is SGHDT, CDR2 YYEEEE, per germline. The junction had 6 bases not matched to a gene; V was cut back by 5 bases and J by 5 bases. The CDR3 sequence: CASRSGTSDETQYF. DNA of the CDR3: TGTGCCAGCAGATCCGGGACTAGCGACGAGACCCAGTACTTC.

The rearrangement uses TRBV27 and TRBJ2-2; 9 bases align to TRBD1. With 6 bases clipped from V and 3 bases from J, the junction kept 11 bases outside the gene matches. The CDR3 spans 17 residues. Germline assignment: CDR1 MNHEY and CDR2 SMNVEV (reference sequence). This CDR3 is CASSQTRQGGYTGELFF. The CDR3 DNA sequence: TGTGCCAGCAGCCAGACCCGACAGGGGGGGTACACCGGGGAGCTGTTTTTT.

The chain uses TRBV25-1 and TRBJ1-2, with D perhaps TRBD1 (5 bases). Trimming removed 9 bases from V and 5 bases from J, with 16 bases in between. The CDR3 length is 13 residues. Germline V lookup: CDR1 MGHDK, CDR2 SYGVNS. The CDR3 here is CASQGTAWYGYTF. CDR3 in DNA: TGTGCCAGTCAGGGTACCGCTTGGTATGGCTACACCTTC.

This clone was found once. This rearrangement joins TRBV4-2 to TRBJ2-3; D remains unclear. Trimming cost V 0 bases and J 3 bases, with 10 bases left between them. The CDR3 length is 15 residues. Germline CDR1 reads LGHNA; CDR2 reads YNFKEQ. CDR3 loop: CASSQDYAVTDTQYF. The CDR3 DNA reads TGTGCCAGCAGCCAAGATTACGCAGTGACAGATACGCAGTATTTT.

CDR3 in DNA: TGTGCCAGCAGCCTATCTGCAGGGGGCTTTGGCTACACCTTC. Translation: CASSLSAGGFGYTF. The J gene is TRBJ1-2, the V gene TRBV6-6, with 8 positions matching TRBD1. This CDR3 is built from 14 residues. Germline CDR1 reads MNHNY; CDR2 reads SVGAGI (reference sequence). The V and J ends lost 6 bases and 7 bases, in that order; junction bases with no gene match: 10.

This clone was found once. This chain connects TRBV7-6 to TRBJ2-7, with 7 bases that match TRBD1. The CDR3 loop spans 13 amino acids. J lost 6 bases, V lost 0 bases, and 2 bases had no gene match. Germline V gene sequence: CDR1 SGHVS, CDR2 FNYEAQ. The CDR3 reads CASSLAGGSEQYF. The CDR3 bases are TGTGCCAGCAGCTTAGCAGGGGGCAGCGAGCAGTACTTC. Looking up the rest from reference TRBV7-6 and TRBJ2-7 gives the full variable domain: GAGVSQSPRYKVTKRGQDVALRCDPISGHVSLYWYRQALGQGPEFLTYFNYEAQQDKSGLPNDRFSAERPEGSISTLTIQRTEQRDSAMYRCASSLAGGSEQYFGPGTRLTVT.

The V gene is TRBV15, the J gene TRBJ2-5, with D perhaps matching TRBD1 or TRBD2 (6 bases each). The V end lost 0 bases, the J end lost 2 bases, and 13 bases lay between the germline ends. CDR1 LNHNV and CDR2 YYDKDF come from the germline V gene (reference sequence). The CDR3 consists of 16 residues. The CDR3 is CATSRDRGGTQETQYF. As DNA, the CDR3 is TGTGCCACCAGCAGAGATCGAGGGGGGACACAAGAGACCCAGTACTTC.

The chain couples TRBV29-1 to TRBJ2-1, with D tentatively TRBD2 (5 bases). Between the trimmed V and J ends, which lost 3 bases and 4 bases, there was a span of 10 bases. The length of the CDR3 is 13 residues. Germline lookup yields CDR1 SQVTM and CDR2 ANQGSEA. The CDR3 region has the DNA TGCAGCGTTGATAGGACTGGATACAATGAGCAGTTCTTC. Translation gives CSVDRTGYNEQFF.

The chain combines TRBV4-1 with TRBJ2-5; D possibly uses TRBD1 or TRBD2 (6 bases each). Trimming pared 4 bases from V and 3 bases from J, leaving 27 bases between. The CDR3 sequence is 19 residues long. CDR1 is MGHRA, CDR2 YSYEKL, per germline. The chain's CDR3 is CASSPKGMGGVMDKETQYF. CDR3 DNA: TGCGCCAGCAGCCCCAAGGGTATGGGGGGCGTAATGGACAAAGAGACCCAGTACTTC.

About this clone itself: Different DNA sequences within this sample yield the same CDR3. The rearrangement joins TRBV5-4 to TRBJ2-7, with a weak D call TRBD1 (6 bases). Germline values: CDR1 SGHNT, CDR2 YYREEE (reference sequence). V was cut by 4 bases and J by 5 bases, with 10 bases left in between. CDR3 length: 12 amino acids. Written as DNA, the CDR3 is TGTGCCAGCAGCCTAGGACAGAACGAGCAGTACTTC. It codes for CASSLGQNEQYF.

This clone counts as medium-sized. The chain joins TRBV6-6 to TRBJ2-1; TRBD2 is a possible D gene (6 bases). The CDR3 runs to 12 residues. Germline lookup yields CDR1 MNHNY and CDR2 SVGAGI (reference sequence). The V and J ends lost 6 bases and 9 bases respectively, with 12 bases between them. The CDR3 sequence is CASSPTGLEQFF. CDR3 DNA sequence: TGTGCCAGCAGCCCTACGGGACTTGAGCAGTTCTTC.

This clone was picked up one time. The chain is built from TRBV9 and TRBJ2-3; D tentatively reads TRBD1 or TRBD2 (6 bases each). V shed 4 bases and J shed 3 bases, with 15 bases lying between them. This CDR3 region has 15 residues. CDR1 is SGDLS and CDR2 is YYNGEE in the germline V gene. In nucleotides, the CDR3 is TGTGCCAGCAGCAGAGAGGGGGGCTGGACAGATACGCAGTATTTT. Translating it yields CASSREGGWTDTQYF.

J is TRBJ2-7 and V is TRBV5-1; D not certain. Trimming pared 4 bases from V and 0 bases from J, leaving 11 bases between. This CDR3 has 14 residues. The germline V gene encodes CDR1 SGHRS and CDR2 YFSETQ. The CDR3 DNA reads as TGCGCCAGCAGCCCCCCGGAGAACTCCTACGAGCAGTACTTC. Encoded protein: CASSPPENSYEQYF.

As regards this clone: Other DNA sequences in this specimen translate into the identical CDR3. V usage is TRBV19 and J usage is TRBJ1-5; D call uncertain. Germline V gene sequence: CDR1 LNHDA, CDR2 SQIVND (reference sequence). V lost 1 base and J 7 bases, leaving 8 bases between the germline ends. This CDR3 has 13 residues. For the CDR3, the DNA is TGTGCCAGTAGTATAGGTGTGAGCCAGCCCCAGCATTTT. It specifies CASSIGVSQPQHF.

This clone was detected only once. The chain couples TRBV10-2 to TRBJ2-5, with D possibly matching TRBD1 (5 bases). The better agreement between TRBJ2-7 and the DNA end casts doubt on the J call. This CDR3 contains 14 residues. Germline CDR1 reads WSHSY; CDR2 reads SAAADI. The CDR3 protein is CASSFKGLSYEQYF. The CDR3 DNA is TGCGCCAGCAGTTTCAAGGGGCTCTCCTACGAGCAGTACTTC.

The CDR3 here is CASSLGPDRVYEQYF. The DNA of the CDR3 is TGTGCCAGCAGCTTAGGTCCGGACAGAGTCTACGAGCAGTACTTC. V and J are TRBV7-8 and TRBJ2-5, with D perhaps matching TRBD1 (6 bases). The J call is doubtful: the DNA matches TRBJ2-7 better. Looked up from germline, CDR1 is SGHVS and CDR2 is FQNEAQ. This CDR3 has 15 amino acids.

This chain connects TRBV5-1 to TRBJ2-7; the D call may be TRBD1 or TRBD2 (5 bases each). This CDR3 is built from 15 residues. The germline CDR1 and CDR2 sequences are SGHRS and YFSETQ. Trimming took 0 bases from V and 0 from J, leaving 10 bases between them. The CDR3 is CASSLEGRTSYEQYF. The CDR3, as DNA: TGCGCCAGCAGCTTGGAGGGACGGACCTCCTACGAGCAGTACTTC. Based on the CDR3 plus reference TRBV5-1 and TRBJ2-7, the full variable domain is KAGVTQTPRYLIKTRGQQVTLSCSPISGHRSVSWYQQTPGQGLQFLFEYFSETQRNKGNFPGRFSGRQFSNSRSEMNVSTLELGDSALYLCASSLEGRTSYEQYFGPGTRLTVT.

This chain uses TRBV5-4 with TRBJ1-6, with D unclear. CDR3 size: 12 residues. The germline V gene encodes CDR1 SGHNT and CDR2 YYREEE (reference sequence). The V and J ends lost 6 bases and 10 bases respectively, with 11 bases between them. CDR3 coding DNA: TGTGCCAGCAATAGAGGGTCCTCACCCCTCCACTTT. This encodes CASNRGSSPLHF.

The J gene is TRBJ2-1, the V gene TRBV7-2; 10 bases match TRBD2. The germline V gene encodes CDR1 SGHTA and CDR2 FQGNSA. J was trimmed by 8 bases and V by 2 bases; bases with no gene match: 15. The CDR3 contains 18 residues. The CDR3 region is CASSLNLLAGAFLDEQFF. CDR3 DNA sequence: TGTGCCAGCAGCTTAAATCTGCTAGCGGGGGCCTTTTTGGATGAGCAGTTCTTC.

Worth noting for this clone: This sample includes further DNA sequences coding for the same CDR3. The rearrangement joins TRBV7-2 to TRBJ2-7; 13 nucleotides line up with TRBD2. Germline assignment: CDR1 SGHTA and CDR2 FQGNSA. Trimming at V came to 5 bases and at J to 7 bases, leaving 8 bases not matched to a gene. This CDR3 region has 15 residues. The CDR3: CASSPLAGGPGEQYF. In DNA, the CDR3 is TGTGCCAGCAGCCCACTAGCGGGGGGGCCTGGGGAGCAGTACTTC.

The chain has TRBV30 and TRBJ1-1; D is unclear. From germline, CDR1 is GTSNPN and CDR2 SVGIG (reference sequence). CDR3 length: 13 residues. Trimming removed 2 bases from V and 4 bases from J, with 11 bases in between. Written as DNA, the CDR3 is TGTGCCTGGAGTCTAGCCGCGGGCACTGAAGCTTTCTTT. As protein: CAWSLAAGTEAFF.

The rearrangement joins TRBV6-1 to TRBJ2-1; TRBD1 matches 8 bases. Trimming removed 2 bases from V and 4 bases from J; junction bases left unmatched: 10. From germline, CDR1 is MNHNS and CDR2 SASEGT. The CDR3 contains 17 residues. The CDR3 coding sequence is TGTGCCAGCAGTGAATCTATCCAGGGGGCGCAGTACAATGAGCAGTTCTTC. This codes for CASSESIQGAQYNEQFF.

This clone was picked up a small number of times. The chain couples TRBV4-1 to TRBJ2-1; D is ambiguous. The germline CDR1 and CDR2 sequences are MGHRA and YSYEKL. V shed 1 base and J shed 6 bases, with 13 bases lying between them. The CDR3 is 15 residues long. The CDR3 DNA follows: TGCGCCAGCAGCCAAGGGTCTCCGGGCACCAATGAGCAGTTCTTC. It codes for CASSQGSPGTNEQFF.

This sequence joins TRBV19 and TRBJ1-1; D gene unclear. Per germline, CDR1 LNHDA and CDR2 SQIVND (reference sequence). The CDR3 is 14 residues long. V was trimmed by 5 bases and J by 3 bases, leaving 13 bases between them. Here the CDR3 DNA reads TGTGCCAGTAGTGGACCCGGCCGGGACACTGAAGCTTTCTTT. Protein sequence: CASSGPGRDTEAFF.

The chain employs TRBV29-1 and TRBJ2-1, with D tentatively TRBD1 (6 bases). The CDR3 spans 14 residues. Germline lookup yields CDR1 SQVTM and CDR2 ANQGSEA. The germline V and J ends were trimmed by 3 bases and 4 bases, with 13 bases remaining between them. CDR3 region: CSVEGTMIYNEQFF. The CDR3 DNA reads TGCAGCGTTGAGGGGACAATGATTTACAATGAGCAGTTCTTC.

The chain couples TRBV12-5 to TRBJ2-5; 7 bases align to TRBD2. This CDR3 has 15 amino acids. The V gene's germline CDR1 is LGHNT and CDR2 FRNRAP. V lost 0 bases to trimming and J lost 5 bases; unmatched junction nucleotides: 6. CDR3 residues: CASGLVRGGAETQYF. The CDR3 DNA reads as TGTGCTAGTGGTTTGGTACGCGGGGGTGCGGAGACCCAGTACTTC.

The chain recombines TRBV5-5 with TRBJ2-5; 10 bases line up with TRBD2. The CDR3 has 16 residues. Germline V lookup: CDR1 SGHKS, CDR2 YYEKEE (reference sequence). V was pared by 5 bases and J by 5 bases, with 12 bases of the junction left unmatched. In DNA, the CDR3 is TGTGCCAGCAGATATGGCAGCGGGGGGGCCCGGGAGACCCAGTACTTC. It specifies CASRYGSGGARETQYF.